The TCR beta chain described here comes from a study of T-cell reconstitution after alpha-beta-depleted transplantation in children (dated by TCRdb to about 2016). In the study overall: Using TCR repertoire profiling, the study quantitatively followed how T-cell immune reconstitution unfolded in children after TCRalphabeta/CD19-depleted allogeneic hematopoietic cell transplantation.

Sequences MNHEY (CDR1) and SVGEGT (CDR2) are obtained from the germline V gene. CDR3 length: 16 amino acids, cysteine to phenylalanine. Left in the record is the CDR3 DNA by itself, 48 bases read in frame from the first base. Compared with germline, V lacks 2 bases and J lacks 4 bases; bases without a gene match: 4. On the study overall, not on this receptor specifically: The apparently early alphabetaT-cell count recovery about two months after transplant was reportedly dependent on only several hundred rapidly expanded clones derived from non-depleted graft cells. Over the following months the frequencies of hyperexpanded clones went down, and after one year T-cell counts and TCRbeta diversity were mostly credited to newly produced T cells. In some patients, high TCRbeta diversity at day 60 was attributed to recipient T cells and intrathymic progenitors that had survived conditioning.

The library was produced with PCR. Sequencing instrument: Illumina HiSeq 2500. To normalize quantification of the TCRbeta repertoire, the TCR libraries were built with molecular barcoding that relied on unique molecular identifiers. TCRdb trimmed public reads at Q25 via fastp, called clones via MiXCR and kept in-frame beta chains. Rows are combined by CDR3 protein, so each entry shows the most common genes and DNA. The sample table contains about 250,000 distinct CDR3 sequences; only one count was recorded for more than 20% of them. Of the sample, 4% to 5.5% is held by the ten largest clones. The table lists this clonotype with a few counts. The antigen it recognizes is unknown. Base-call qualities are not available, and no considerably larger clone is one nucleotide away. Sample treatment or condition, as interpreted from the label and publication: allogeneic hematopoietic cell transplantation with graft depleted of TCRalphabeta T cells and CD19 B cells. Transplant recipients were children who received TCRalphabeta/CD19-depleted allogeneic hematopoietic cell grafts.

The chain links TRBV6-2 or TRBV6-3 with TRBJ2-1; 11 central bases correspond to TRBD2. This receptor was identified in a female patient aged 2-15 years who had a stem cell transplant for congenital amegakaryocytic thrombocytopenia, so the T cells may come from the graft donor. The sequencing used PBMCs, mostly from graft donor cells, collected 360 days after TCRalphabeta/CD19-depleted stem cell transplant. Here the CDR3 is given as CASSYASGRYYNEQFF. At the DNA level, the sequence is TGTGCCAGCAGTTACGCTAGCGGGAGGTATTACAATGAGCAGTTCTTC.